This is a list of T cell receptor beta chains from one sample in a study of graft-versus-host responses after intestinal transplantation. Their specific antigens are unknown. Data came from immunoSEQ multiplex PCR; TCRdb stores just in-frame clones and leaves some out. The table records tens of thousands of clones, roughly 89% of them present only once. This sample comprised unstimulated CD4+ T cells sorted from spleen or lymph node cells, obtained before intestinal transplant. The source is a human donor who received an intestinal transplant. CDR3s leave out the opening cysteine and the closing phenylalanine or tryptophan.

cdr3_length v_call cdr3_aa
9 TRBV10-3 AISESQPQH
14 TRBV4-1 ASSQGRALFSYEQY
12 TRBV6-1 ASRTQGGINTIY
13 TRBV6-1 ASSWGGPMNTEAF
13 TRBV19 ASSIRGSSYNEQF
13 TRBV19 ASSIGARGGTEAF
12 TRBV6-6 ASSWDRTNQPQH
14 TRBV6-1 ASSGFSGRALNEQF
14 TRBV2 ASSSPGTSAYNEQF
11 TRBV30 AWRKVPRDGYT
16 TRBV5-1 ASSPGSGGPKSYNEQF
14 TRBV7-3 ASSLGLAGIKETQY
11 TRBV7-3 ASSLLSGNGYT
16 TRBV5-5 ASSFGRPGTANTGELF
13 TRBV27 ASGTVKPSGNTIY
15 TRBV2 ASSAGQGARGYNEQF
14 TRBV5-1 ASSLIGSARTDTQY
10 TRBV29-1 SVSGTGNEQF
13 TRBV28 ATGKGAIGTYEQY
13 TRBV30 AWSVQGAGMNGYT
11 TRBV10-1 ASSVAGGYEQY
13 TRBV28 ASSLPQTYNSPLH
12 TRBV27 ASSPLAGVDEQY
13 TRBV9 ASSVAEGFNEKLF
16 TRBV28 ASSYHFTGLNPNYGYT
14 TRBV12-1 ASSFPTSGRAYEQY
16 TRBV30 AWSVVGRGTTRLYERY
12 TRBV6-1 ASGTGPTGGEQY
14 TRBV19 ASKKRGGLYNQPQH
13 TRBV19 ASSKIAGYTYGQY
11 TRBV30 AWGSFMGYEQY
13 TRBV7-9 ASNLGGRARDEQF
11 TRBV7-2 ASSLLRNYGYT
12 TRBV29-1 SVVETSGRETQY
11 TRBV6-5 ASRSGAKNIQY
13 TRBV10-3 AIRLRDGASYEQY
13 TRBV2 ASRVAGGPSDTQY
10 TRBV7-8 ASSSTGVGYT
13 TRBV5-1 ASSLGTGAYNEQF
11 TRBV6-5 ATNSNSWGTQY
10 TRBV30 AWSVLEAAQF
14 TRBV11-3 ASSVEGAGGQGEQF
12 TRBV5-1 ASSALAGNNEQF
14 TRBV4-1 ASSQATSGLSYEQY
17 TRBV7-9 ASSIPLGPGLENTGELF